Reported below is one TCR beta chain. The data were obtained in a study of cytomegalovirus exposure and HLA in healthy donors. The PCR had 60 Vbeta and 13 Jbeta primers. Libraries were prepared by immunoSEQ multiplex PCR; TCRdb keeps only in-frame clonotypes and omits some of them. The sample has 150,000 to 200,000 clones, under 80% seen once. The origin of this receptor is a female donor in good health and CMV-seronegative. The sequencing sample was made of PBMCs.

For the CDR3, the DNA is TGTGCCAGCAGTTTGGGGACTAGGGGGGGAACTGAGCAGTTCTTC. It is translated as CASSLGTRGGTEQFF. The J gene is TRBJ2-1, the V gene TRBV11-1; TRBD2 matches at 8 bases. The J segment lost 9 bases and the V segment lost 6 bases, leaving 13 bases of the junction unmatched. The CDR3 extends over 15 amino acids. From germline, CDR1 is SGHAT and CDR2 FQDESV (reference sequence).